This TCR beta chain was retrieved from a study of blood T cell repertoires in COVID-19. Participant-given clinical history determined each cohort assignment. Original processing notes: Estimates of nucleated cell counts were drawn from the amplification of reference gene primers. Generated by immunoSEQ multiplex PCR, the TCRdb table keeps only in-frame clones and is missing some. From that table come the V and J calls and clone size; the DNA was used to work out D and trimming. The table lists some 380,000 clones, roughly 86% of them singletons. Germline-derived CDR1 and CDR2 are GTSNPN and SVGIG (reference sequence). V lost 5 bases and J lost 4, with 17 bases in between. The CDR3 has 15 amino acids.

The sequencing input was PBMCs or T cells enriched from blood (not recorded which). This chain uses TRBV30 with TRBJ2-2; D is perhaps TRBD1 (6 bases). The source is a man under 40 who had recovered from COVID-19. CDR3 bases: TGTGCCTGGTCTCTTTGGACAGCTTCCACCGGGGAGCTGTTTTTT. This encodes CAWSLWTASTGELFF. Full variable domain (rest looked up from reference TRBV30 and TRBJ2-2): SQTIHQWPATLVQPVGSPLSLECTVEGTSNPNLYWYRQAAGRGLQLLFYSVGIGQISSEVPQNLSASRPQDRQFILSSKKLLLSDSGFYLCAWSLWTASTGELFFGEGSRLTVL.